These 4 T cell receptor beta chains were all obtained from the same sample, sequenced in a study of T-cell reconstitution after alpha-beta-depleted transplantation in children. Preparation of the TCRbeta library used unique molecular identifiers. Via MiXCR, TCRdb re-called the PCR reads, giving one row per CDR3 protein. The profile shows around 490,000 distinct CDR3 sequences, about an eighth of them singletons. The sample was PBMCs, mostly from graft donor cells, taken 180 days after TCRalphabeta/CD19-depleted stem cell transplant. The receptors were sampled from a female patient aged 2 to 10 who had a stem cell transplant for aplastic anemia, so the T cells may come from the graft donor.

The CDR3 loop reads CASIAPGLAYYEQYV. The CDR3 DNA is TGTGCCAGCATCGCCCCAGGACTAGCGTACTACGAGCAGTACGTC. This chain connects TRBV2 to TRBJ2-7; 9 bases match TRBD2. The V gene end was trimmed by 7 bases and the J gene end by 3 bases; junction bases not matched to a gene: 10. The germline V gene encodes CDR1 SNHLY and CDR2 FYNNEI. CDR3 size: 15 residues.

This rearrangement joins TRBV6-5 to TRBJ2-3; 7 bases map to TRBD1. The CDR3 consists of 14 residues. The germline V gene has CDR1 MNHEY and CDR2 SVGAGI. The trim removed 4 bases at V and 4 bases at J, leaving 5 bases unmatched. In DNA form, the CDR3 reads TGTGCCAGCAGTTTCAGGGGGTACGCAGATACGCAGTATTTT. Protein sequence: CASSFRGYADTQYF.

In its sample, this clonotype was seen once. The rearrangement joins TRBV7-9 to TRBJ2-1; TRBD2 matches 9 bases. Germline values: CDR1 SEHNR, CDR2 FQNEAQ (reference sequence). Germline trimming cut 7 bases from V and 0 bases from J; bases unmatched to any gene: 7. This CDR3 has 16 amino acids. Here the CDR3 reads CASTPSSGISYNEQFF. The DNA for the CDR3 is TGTGCCAGCACCCCGTCTAGCGGGATCTCCTACAATGAGCAGTTCTTC.

The V gene is TRBV12-3 or TRBV12-4, the J gene TRBJ2-7; possible D gene TRBD1, 6 bases. V lost 6 bases, J lost 2 bases, and 14 bases lay in between. This CDR3 region has 14 residues. This chain's CDR3 is CASRPPGQAYEQYF. The CDR3 DNA reads TGTGCCAGCAGACCCCCGGGACAAGCCTACGAGCAGTACTTC.